Reported below is one T cell receptor (beta chain). Its antigen is not known. The data stem from a study of T cell responses to AZD1222 COVID-19 vaccine. Study-wide results and caveats: There were mostly white British donors and more females than males, and clonal diversity was possibly underestimated. Repertoires were obtained solely post-peak T cell response.

Germline assignment: CDR1 MNHNY and CDR2 SVGAGI (reference sequence). With 2 bases removed from V and 5 bases from J, the gap between germline ends came to 13 bases. This CDR3 region has 14 residues. Assay: immunoSEQ multiplex PCR; the TCRdb copy retains only in-frame clones and omits some. There are 150,000 to 200,000 clones in the sample; about 91% occur only once, and 0.9% to 1.2% lies in the top ten. The clonotype comes from an adult who received the AZD1222 COVID-19 vaccine. Sequencing was performed on peripheral blood, taken 28 days after the second AZD1222 dose. The genes are TRBV6-6 and TRBJ2-7; D call uncertain. The CDR3 DNA follows: TGTGCCAGCAGTTACGCTGGGGAATTAAACGAGCAGTACTTC. Protein product: CASSYAGELNEQYF.